This T cell receptor (beta chain) was sequenced in a study of blood T cell repertoires in COVID-19. Turning to the study itself: The origin of the acute and convalescent COVID-19 samples was the United States, Italy and Spain.

Trimming at V came to 3 bases and at J to 3 bases, leaving 7 bases not matched to a gene. The CDR3 is made up of 15 amino acids. Germline V gene lookup returns CDR1 KGHSH and CDR2 LQKENI. This table comes from immunoSEQ multiplex PCR, and its TCRdb copy is limited to in-frame clones, with some not included. The repertoire holds about 52,000 clones, with approximately 83% as singletons. Sequences were obtained from peripheral blood. The chain uses TRBV18 and TRBJ1-1; 7 nucleotides line up with TRBD1. This sequence originates from a man between 65 and 79 years old with active COVID-19. The CDR3 region has the DNA TGTGCCAGCTCACCTCGGACAGGAAAATACACTGAAGCTTTCTTT. Amino acids: CASSPRTGKYTEAFF.